Listed below are T cell receptor beta chains from one sample, sequenced in a study of OX40 agonist ivuxolimab in advanced cancers. The repertoire was sequenced with immunoSEQ multiplex PCR; TCRdb's copy has only in-frame clones and lacks some. The sample shows fewer than 85,000 clones, 70% to 90% of them seen only once. The sequenced sample was CD4+ or CD8+ T cells sorted from blood, obtained in a trial of the OX40 agonist ivuxolimab. Receptors originate from an adult with an advanced solid tumor such as melanoma, head and neck, liver or kidney cancer. The CDR3 runs from the conserved cysteine through the conserved F or W. A D gene is named only where the DNA matches it firmly. For some rows the clone size is stated as once, few or many, or as a class when expanded; others skip it.

j_call | d_call | clone_size | v_call | cdr3_nt | cdr3_aa
TRBJ1-2 | TRBD1 | NA | TRBV19 | TGTGCCAGTAGTGACACAGGGGGCCGCAGCTATGGCTACACCTTC | CASSDTGGRSYGYTF
TRBJ2-3 | TRBD2 | NA | TRBV19 | TGTGCCAGTAGTATAGACGGGGGGAGGGTTCCAGATACGCAGTATTTT | CASSIDGGRVPDTQYF
TRBJ2-7 | NA | NA | TRBV21-1 | TGTGCCAGCAGCAAATCGGACAGGGGGGGGACCTACGAGCAGTACTTC | CASSKSDRGGTYEQYF
TRBJ1-1 | NA | NA | TRBV7-2 | TGTGCCAGCAGCTTAGACAGTTGGACTGGGGCTGAAGCTTTCTTT | CASSLDSWTGAEAFF
TRBJ1-1 | TRBD1 | NA | TRBV29-1 | TGCAGCGTTGAGGGGACAGGGGGGATGAACACTGAAGCTTTCTTT | CSVEGTGGMNTEAFF
TRBJ1-3 | NA | NA | TRBV4-3 | TGCGCCAGCAGCCAAGATCATTTCCCTGGAAACACCATATATTTT | CASSQDHFPGNTIYF
TRBJ2-7 | NA | NA | TRBV5-6 | TGTGCCAGCAGCTTGTTCGGGCACGGGAACGACTACGAGCAGTACTTC | CASSLFGHGNDYEQYF
TRBJ2-7 | TRBD2 | once | TRBV6-6 | TGTGCCAGCGATAGCGGGAACGCCTACGAGCAGTACTTC | CASDSGNAYEQYF
TRBJ1-1 | NA | NA | TRBV7-2 | TGTGCCAGCAGCTTAGGAGGGTCCCCTATGAGGGGAGCTTTCTTT | CASSLGGSPMRGAFF
TRBJ1-2 | TRBD1 | NA | TRBV27 | TGTGCCAGCAGTACAGGGGCGGGTGACTATGGCTACACCTTC | CASSTGAGDYGYTF
TRBJ2-1 | NA | NA | TRBV19 | TGTGCCAGTAGTCTGAGACTCGACGTGGGGGAGCAGTTCTTC | CASSLRLDVGEQFF
TRBJ2-5 | TRBD1 | NA | TRBV2 | TGTGCCAGCACGCGTCGCACAGGGGGTCGAGAGACCCAGTACTTC | CASTRRTGGRETQYF
TRBJ2-7 | NA | once | TRBV4-2 | TGTGCCAGCAGCCAAGATCGCCGACTAGAGGCCGAGCAGTACTTC | CASSQDRRLEAEQYF
TRBJ1-3 | TRBD1 | NA | TRBV7-6 | TGTGCCAGCAGCTTTCAGGGGGCAGATGGAAACACCATATATTTT | CASSFQGADGNTIYF
TRBJ2-1 | TRBD2 | NA | TRBV5-6 | TGTGCCAGCAGCTTGAAATGGCTAGCGGGGGGCTCCTACAATGAGCAGTTCTTC | CASSLKWLAGGSYNEQFF
TRBJ2-3 | TRBD2 | NA | TRBV28 | TGTGCCAGCAGTAGCGGGGGCCGAACAGATACGCAGTATTTT | CASSSGGRTDTQYF
TRBJ2-7 | TRBD2 | NA | TRBV7-2 | TGTGCCAGCAGCAAAGCAGGACTAGGTGCCCTCTACGAGCAGTACTTC | CASSKAGLGALYEQYF
TRBJ1-2 | NA | NA | TRBV6-5 | TGTGCCAGCAGTTACGTAGGGCCGGGGTATGGCTACACCTTC | CASSYVGPGYGYTF
TRBJ1-1 | TRBD1 | few | TRBV7-7 | TGTGCTAGCAGCTTAGCACAGGGGACTGAAGCTTTCTTT | CASSLAQGTEAFF
TRBJ1-2 | NA | NA | TRBV6-6 | TGTGCCAGCAGTTACATCGACTATGGCTACACCTTC | CASSYIDYGYTF
TRBJ2-2 | NA | NA | TRBV18 | TGTGCCAGCTCACCAATGGAAAGGACCGGGGAGCTGTTTTTT | CASSPMERTGELFF
TRBJ1-6 | NA | NA | TRBV5-1 | TGCGCCAGCAGCTTGGAGGCTGTTCCTAATTCACCCCTCCACTTT | CASSLEAVPNSPLHF
TRBJ1-1 | TRBD1 | NA | TRBV5-1 | TGCGCCAGCAGCTTGGGGACAGGGTGGACTGAAGCTTTCTTT | CASSLGTGWTEAFF